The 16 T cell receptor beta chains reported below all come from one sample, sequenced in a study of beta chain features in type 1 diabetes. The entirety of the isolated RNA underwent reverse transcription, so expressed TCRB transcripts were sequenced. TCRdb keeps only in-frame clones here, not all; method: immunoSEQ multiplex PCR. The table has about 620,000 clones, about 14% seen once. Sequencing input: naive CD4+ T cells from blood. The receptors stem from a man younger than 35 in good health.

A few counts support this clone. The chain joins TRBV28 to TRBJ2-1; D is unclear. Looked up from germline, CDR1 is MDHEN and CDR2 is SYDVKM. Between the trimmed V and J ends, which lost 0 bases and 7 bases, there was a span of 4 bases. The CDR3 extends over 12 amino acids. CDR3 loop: CASSLWENEQFF. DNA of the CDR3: TGTGCCAGCAGTTTATGGGAAAATGAGCAGTTCTTC.

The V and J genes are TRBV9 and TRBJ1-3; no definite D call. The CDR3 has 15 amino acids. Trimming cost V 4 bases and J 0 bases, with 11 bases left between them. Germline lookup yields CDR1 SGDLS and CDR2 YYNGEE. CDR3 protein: CASSLMGFSGNTIYF. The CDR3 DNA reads TGTGCCAGCAGCTTGATGGGTTTCTCTGGAAACACCATATATTTT.

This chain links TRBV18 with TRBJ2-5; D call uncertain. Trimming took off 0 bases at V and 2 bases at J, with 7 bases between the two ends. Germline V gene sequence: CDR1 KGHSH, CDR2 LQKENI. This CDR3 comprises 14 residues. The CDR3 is CASSPPVRQETQYF. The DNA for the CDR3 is TGTGCCAGCTCACCACCGGTCAGACAAGAGACCCAGTACTTC.

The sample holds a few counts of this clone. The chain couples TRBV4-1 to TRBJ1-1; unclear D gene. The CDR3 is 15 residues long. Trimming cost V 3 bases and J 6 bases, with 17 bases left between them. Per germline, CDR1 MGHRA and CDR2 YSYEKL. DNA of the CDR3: TGCGCCAGCAGCCACATGGGAGATTTATTCTCTGAAGCTTTCTTT. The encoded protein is CASSHMGDLFSEAFF.

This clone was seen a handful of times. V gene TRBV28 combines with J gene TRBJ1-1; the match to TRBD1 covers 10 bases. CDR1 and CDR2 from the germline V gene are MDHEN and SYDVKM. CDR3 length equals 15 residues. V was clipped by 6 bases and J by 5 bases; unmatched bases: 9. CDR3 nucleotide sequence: TGTGCCAGCAGGCTTATCCGGGACAGGGGTACTGAAGCTTTCTTT. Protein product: CASRLIRDRGTEAFF. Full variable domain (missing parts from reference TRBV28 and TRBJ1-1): DVKVTQSSRYLVKRTGEKVFLECVQDMDHENMFWYRQDPGLGLRLIYFSYDVKMKEKGDIPEGYSVSREKKERFSLILESASTNQTSMYLCASRLIRDRGTEAFFGQGTRLTVV.

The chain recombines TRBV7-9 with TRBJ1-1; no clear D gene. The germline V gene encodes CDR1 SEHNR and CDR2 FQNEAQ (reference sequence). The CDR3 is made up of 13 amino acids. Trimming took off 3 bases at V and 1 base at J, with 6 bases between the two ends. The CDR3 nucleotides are TGTGCCAGCAGCTTCTCCGGGAACACTGAAGCTTTCTTT. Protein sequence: CASSFSGNTEAFF.

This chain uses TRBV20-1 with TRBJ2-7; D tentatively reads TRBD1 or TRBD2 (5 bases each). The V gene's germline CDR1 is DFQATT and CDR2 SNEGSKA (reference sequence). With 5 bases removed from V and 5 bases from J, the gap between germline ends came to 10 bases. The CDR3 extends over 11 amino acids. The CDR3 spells CSAEGWDEQYF. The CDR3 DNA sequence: TGCAGTGCTGAGGGGTGGGACGAGCAGTACTTC.

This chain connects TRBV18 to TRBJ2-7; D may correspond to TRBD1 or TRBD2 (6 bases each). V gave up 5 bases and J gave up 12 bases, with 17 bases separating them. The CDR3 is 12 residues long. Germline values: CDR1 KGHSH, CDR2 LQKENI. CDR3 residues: CASSSKQGGGYF. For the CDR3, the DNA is TGTGCCAGCTCATCAAAACAGGGAGGAGGGTACTTC.

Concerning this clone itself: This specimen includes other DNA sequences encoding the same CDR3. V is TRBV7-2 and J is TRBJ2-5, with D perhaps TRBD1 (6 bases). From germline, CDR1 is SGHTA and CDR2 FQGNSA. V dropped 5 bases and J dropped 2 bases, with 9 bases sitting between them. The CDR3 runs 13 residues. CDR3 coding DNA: TGTGCCAGCAGCCGTGGACAGCAAGAGACCCAGTACTTC. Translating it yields CASSRGQQETQYF.

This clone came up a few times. CDR3 sequence reads: CASSLRTGDHEQFF. The CDR3 coding sequence is TGTGCCAGTAGTCTCAGGACAGGAGACCATGAGCAGTTCTTC. This chain connects TRBV19 to TRBJ2-1; the match to TRBD1 covers 7 bases. Germline CDR1 LNHDA, CDR2 SQIVND (reference sequence). Trimming took 5 bases from V and 8 from J; bases not matched to a gene: 9. The CDR3 runs to 14 residues.

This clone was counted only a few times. Written as DNA, the CDR3 is TGTGCCAGCAGCAACCCGACAGGGTCGGGGATCGAGCAGTACTTC. This gives the protein CASSNPTGSGIEQYF. This rearrangement joins TRBV6-5 to TRBJ2-7; 7 bases line up with TRBD1. The CDR3 is 15 residues long. The ends lost 6 bases at V and 6 bases at J; junction bases unmatched: 14. Germline lookup yields CDR1 MNHEY and CDR2 SVGAGI.

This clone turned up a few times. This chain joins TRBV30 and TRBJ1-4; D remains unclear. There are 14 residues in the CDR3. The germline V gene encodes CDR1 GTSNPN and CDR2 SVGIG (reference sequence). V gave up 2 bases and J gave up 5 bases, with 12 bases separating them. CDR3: CAWSKGGGNEKLFF. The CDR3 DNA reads TGTGCCTGGAGTAAGGGAGGTGGGAATGAAAAACTGTTTTTT.

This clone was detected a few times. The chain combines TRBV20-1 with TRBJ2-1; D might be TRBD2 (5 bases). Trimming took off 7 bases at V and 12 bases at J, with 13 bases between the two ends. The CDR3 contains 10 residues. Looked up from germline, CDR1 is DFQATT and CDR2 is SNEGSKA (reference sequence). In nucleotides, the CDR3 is TGCAGTGTATCGGGGAGCGGGCAGTTCTTC. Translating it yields CSVSGSGQFF.

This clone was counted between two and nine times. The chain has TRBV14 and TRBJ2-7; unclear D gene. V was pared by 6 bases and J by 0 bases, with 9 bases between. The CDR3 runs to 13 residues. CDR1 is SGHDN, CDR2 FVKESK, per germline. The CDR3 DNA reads TGTGCCAGCAGTCACCTCGACTCCTACGAGCAGTACTTC. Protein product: CASSHLDSYEQYF.

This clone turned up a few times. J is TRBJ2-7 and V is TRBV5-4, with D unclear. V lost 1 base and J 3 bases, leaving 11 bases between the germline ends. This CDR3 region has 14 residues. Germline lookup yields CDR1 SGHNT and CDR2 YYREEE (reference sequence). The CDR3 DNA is TGTGCCAGCAGCTTGCAAGGGAACCACTACGAGCAGTACTTC. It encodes CASSLQGNHYEQYF.

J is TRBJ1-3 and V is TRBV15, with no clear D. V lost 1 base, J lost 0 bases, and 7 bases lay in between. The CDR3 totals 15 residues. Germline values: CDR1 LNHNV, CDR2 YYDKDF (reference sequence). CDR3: CATSRGSGSGNTIYF. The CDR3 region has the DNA TGTGCCACCAGCAGAGGGTCGGGCTCTGGAAACACCATATATTTT.